This T cell receptor beta chain was documented in a study of Graves' ophthalmopathy and Graves' hyperthyroidism. Beta-chain TCR CDR3 regions were amplified from RNA transcripts. First-round RT-PCR used HTBI primers; second-round multiplex PCR followed. TCRdb ran MiXCR on the multiplex PCR reads and lists one entry per CDR3 protein. The repertoire includes about 480,000 distinct CDR3 sequences, approximately 14% of them detected once, and approximately 9.8% sits in the top ten. Presentation of ophthalmopathy in the donors involved moderate-to-severe activity, CAS ≥3, NOSPECS ≥4 and a duration under 3 months. Among the exclusions were patients with other autoimmune diseases, uncontrolled infections, pregnancy or lactation. The clonotype originates from a woman aged 25 to 45 with Graves' ophthalmopathy. Material for sequencing was blood.

Here the CDR3 DNA reads TGTGCCAGCAGCTTAGCTCGGACAGGGGCCGGGGGAGAGCAGTACTTC. Translating it yields CASSLARTGAGGEQYF. J is TRBJ2-7 and V is TRBV7-2; 9 bases are shared with TRBD1. The J segment lost 7 bases and the V segment lost 0 bases, leaving 10 bases of the junction unmatched. There are 16 residues in the CDR3. Per germline, CDR1 SGHTA and CDR2 FQGNSA. Full variable domain (remainder filled in from reference TRBV7-2 and TRBJ2-7): GAGVSQSPSNKVTEKGKDVELRCDPISGHTALYWYRQSLGQGLEFLIYFQGNSAPDKSGLPSDRFSAERTGGSVSTLTIQRTQQEDSAVYLCASSLARTGAGGEQYFGPGTRLTVT.